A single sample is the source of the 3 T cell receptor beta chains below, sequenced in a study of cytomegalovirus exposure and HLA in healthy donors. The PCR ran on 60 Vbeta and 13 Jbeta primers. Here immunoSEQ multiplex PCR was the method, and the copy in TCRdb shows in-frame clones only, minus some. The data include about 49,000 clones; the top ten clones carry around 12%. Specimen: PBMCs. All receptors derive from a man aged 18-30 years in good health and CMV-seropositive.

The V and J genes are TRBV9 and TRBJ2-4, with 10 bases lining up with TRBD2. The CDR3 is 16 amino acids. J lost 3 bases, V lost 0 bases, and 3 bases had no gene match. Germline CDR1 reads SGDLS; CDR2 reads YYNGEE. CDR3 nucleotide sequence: TGTGCCAGCAGCGTAGCTATAGCGGGAGGCAAAAACATTCAGTACTTC. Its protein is CASSVAIAGGKNIQYF. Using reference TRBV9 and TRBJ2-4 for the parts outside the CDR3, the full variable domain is DSGVTQTPKHLITATGQRVTLRCSPRSGDLSVYWYQQSLDQGLQFLIQYYNGEERAKGNILERFSAQQFPDLHSELNLSSLELGDSALYFCASSVAIAGGKNIQYFGAGTRLSVL.

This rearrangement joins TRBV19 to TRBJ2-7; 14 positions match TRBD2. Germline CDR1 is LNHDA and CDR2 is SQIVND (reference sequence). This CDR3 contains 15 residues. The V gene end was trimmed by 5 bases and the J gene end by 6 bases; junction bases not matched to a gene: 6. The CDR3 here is CASSPGLAGVAEQYF. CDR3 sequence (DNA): TGTGCCAGTAGTCCGGGACTAGCGGGAGTCGCCGAGCAGTACTTC.

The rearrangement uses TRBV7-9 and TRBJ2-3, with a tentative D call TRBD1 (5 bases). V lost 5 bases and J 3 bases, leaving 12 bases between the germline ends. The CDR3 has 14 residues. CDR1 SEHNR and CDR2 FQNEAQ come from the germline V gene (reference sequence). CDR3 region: CASSPDTWTDTQYF. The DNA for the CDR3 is TGTGCCAGCAGCCCGGACACCTGGACAGATACGCAGTATTTT.